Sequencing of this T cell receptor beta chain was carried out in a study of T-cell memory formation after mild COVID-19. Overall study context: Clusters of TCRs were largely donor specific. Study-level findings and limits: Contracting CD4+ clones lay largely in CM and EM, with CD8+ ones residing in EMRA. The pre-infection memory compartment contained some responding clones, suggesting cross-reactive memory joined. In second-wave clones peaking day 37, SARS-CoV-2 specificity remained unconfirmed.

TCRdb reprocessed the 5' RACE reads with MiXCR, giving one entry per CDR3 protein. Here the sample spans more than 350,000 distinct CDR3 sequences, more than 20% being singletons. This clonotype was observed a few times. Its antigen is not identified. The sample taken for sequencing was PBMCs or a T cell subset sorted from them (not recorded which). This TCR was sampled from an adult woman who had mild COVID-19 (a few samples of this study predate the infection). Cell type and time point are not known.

The CDR3 DNA reads TGTGCCAGCACCCATCGACCAGGAAATTCACCCCTCCACTTT. Translation: CASTHRPGNSPLHF. This rearrangement joins TRBV3-1 to TRBJ1-6; no clear D. V was shortened by 7 bases and J by 7 bases, with 14 bases between the two germline ends. This CDR3 has 14 residues. CDR1 LGHDT and CDR2 YNNKEL come from the germline V gene (reference sequence).